This T cell receptor (beta chain) was sequenced for a study of T cell responses to AZD1222 COVID-19 vaccine (dated by TCRdb to about 2021). In terms of the full investigation: TCR sequencing covered over 230 trial participants: 200 to 220 given two doses of AZD1222 and around 25 given two doses of MenACWY control vaccine. Enrollment into the trials was organized by age into subgroups of 18-55, 56-69 and 70-plus years, and those subgroups contained roughly 150, 30 and 60 TCR-sequenced participants, respectively. Summary of the overall study and its limitations: After two AZD1222 doses, spike-specific TCR breadth and depth were significantly higher than at day 0 and than in MenACWY recipients. Nearly half of unique spike-specific TCRs reportedly recognized epitopes outside regions mutated in the B.1.351 and B.1.1.7 variants. The 56-69-year group was small, and its depth increase did not reach significance, likely because of low power. The vaccine-associated CD4 TCRs covered the entire spike protein, and the dominant responses fell in regions 160-218 and 743-854. Because no day 14 peak-response samples were available, the repertoires could be characterized only after the peak T cell response. Conclusions about previously exposed vaccinees are limited because only 6 or 7 AZD1222 recipients were SARS-CoV-2 seropositive at baseline. Participants were mostly white British, with more females than males. The authors suggested clonal diversity may have been underestimated.

In the case of this clone: The antigen it binds to is not known. No base quality values were provided; no much bigger clone lies one nucleotide off.

The CDR3 regions of human TCRbeta chains were analyzed by immunosequencing. The published analysis was carried out like this. TCRs in the repertoires were matched against a reference library of SARS-CoV-2-specific TCRs that had been generated with the MIRA antigen-specificity platform. Breadth was defined as the fraction of unique TCRs that were SARS-CoV-2-associated, and depth was defined as the fraction of total T cells that were SARS-CoV-2-associated. Using the MIRA data, each spike-specific TCR was assigned both to the spike region to which the TCR was reactive and to a CD4 or CD8 class. Log10-transformed breadth and depth values were compared by one-way ANOVA with Sidak's multiple comparisons tests. Sourced from immuneACCESS, this table was stored by TCRdb with only in-frame sequences that have V and J called. A share of the clones is absent; for the studies checked, an unresolved V gene accounts for under half, and the remainder has no known explanation. Clonal size and the V and J genes are those of that table, whereas D and trimming came from the DNA. This sample comprises about 160,000 clones, approximately 94% of them detected only once. The top ten clonotypes cover roughly 5.6% of the sample.

What the time point label conveys for this sample: about 28 days (+/-7) after the second vaccine dose. AZD1222 recipients whose second dose came at about 4 weeks and those whose second dose came at about 12 weeks were combined into one group, since spike-specific TCR depth and breadth did not differ between the two schedules. Vaccinee samples came from UK trials COV001 and COV002, including a single-blind randomized controlled phase 2/3 trial of AZD1222 (ChAdOx1 nCoV-19) in healthy adults. Trial participant PBMC samples were collected at day 0 and day 28 after the second dose for TCRbeta chain sequencing. The clonotype originates from an adult who received the AZD1222 COVID-19 vaccine. Here the sequenced sample was peripheral blood, taken 28 days after the second AZD1222 dose.

The DNA is TGTGCCATCAGTGAGCCCGGCAGGACCATGAACACTGAAGCTTTCTTT. Its amino acids are CAISEPGRTMNTEAFF. Recombination connected TRBV10-3 to TRBJ1-1, with the D gene too uncertain to name. V lost 2 bases and J lost 0 bases; the stretch between them is 13 bases long. The germline V gene sets CDR1 to ENHRY and CDR2 to SYGVKD. The CDR3 starts with the cysteine, ends with the phenylalanine, and has 16 residues. Only CDR3 DNA is held: 48 bases, read in frame from base 1.